The T cell receptor (beta chain) under discussion was sequenced for a study of blood T cell repertoires in COVID-19. The germline CDR1 and CDR2 sequences are SEHNR and FQNEAQ (reference sequence). CDR3 length equals 13 residues. V gave up 5 bases and J gave up 6 bases; unmatched junction bases: 2. Original methodology: Reference gene primer amplification yielded estimated nucleated cell counts. Repertoires were generated with immunoSEQ multiplex PCR, while TCRdb's copy carries only in-frame clones and drops some. Clone size and the V and J calls come from that table; the DNA yielded D and trimming. The sample shows some 250,000 clones, about 76% of them seen only once.

This chain joins TRBV7-9 and TRBJ2-7; 12 bases align to TRBD1. The sample consisted of peripheral blood. The source is a woman in her sixties or seventies with active or convalescent COVID-19. For the CDR3, the DNA is TGTGCCAGCAGCGGGACAGGGGGCTCCGAGCAGTACTTC. Its protein is CASSGTGGSEQYF.